These 4 T cell receptor beta chains originate from one sample sequenced in a study of blood T cell repertoires in COVID-19. TCRdb keeps only in-frame clones here, not all; method: immunoSEQ multiplex PCR. The sample lists 150,000 to 200,000 clones, approximately 88% seen once, with over 10% in the top ten. The sequenced sample consisted of PBMCs or T cells enriched from blood (not recorded which). All receptors come from a woman aged 55-75 years who had recovered from COVID-19.

The rearrangement links TRBV6-5 to TRBJ1-1; a possible D gene is TRBD1 (6 bases). Germline V lookup: CDR1 MNHEY, CDR2 SVGAGI. The ends were cut back, 7 bases at V and 1 base at J, with 13 bases in the middle. The CDR3 loop spans 14 amino acids. The CDR3 nucleotides read TGTGCCAGCACCTGGGACATCGGGAACACTGAAGCTTTCTTT. Protein sequence: CASTWDIGNTEAFF.

The chain recombines TRBV2 with TRBJ1-6; tentative D call: TRBD1 (5 bases). Per germline, CDR1 SNHLY and CDR2 FYNNEI. CDR3 length equals 16 residues. The germline V and J ends were trimmed by 4 bases and 6 bases, with 16 bases remaining between them. The CDR3 DNA sequence: TGTGCCAGCAGTGTCTACCCCGGGGACTCTAATTCACCCCTCCACTTT. Protein product: CASSVYPGDSNSPLHF.

This clone showed up just once. The genes are TRBV11-2 and TRBJ1-2, with D uncertain. The germline gives CDR1 SGHAT, CDR2 FQNNGV. Deletions cut 4 bases from V and 4 bases from J, with 10 bases between. The CDR3 loop spans 13 amino acids. CDR3: CASSSTMGYGYTF. The CDR3 DNA sequence: TGTGCCAGCAGCTCCACTATGGGCTATGGCTACACCTTC.

This sequence joins TRBV10-2 and TRBJ2-7, with TRBD2 identical over 8 bases. Germline CDR1 is WSHSY and CDR2 is SAAADI. V lost 2 bases and J lost 5; bases outside the gene matches: 5. The CDR3 is 14 amino acids. CDR3 DNA: TGCGCCAGCAGTGAGAACGGGGGGGATGACGAGCAGTACTTC. This gives the protein CASSENGGDDEQYF.